This T cell receptor (beta chain) originates from a study of blood T cell repertoires in COVID-19. Looking at the study overall: The study drew acute and convalescent COVID-19 samples from the United States, Italy and Spain. Sample material is recorded as cDNA or gDNA derived from T cells, B-cell-depleted T cells, or PBMCs.

In the original workflow: Cell counts per sample came from amplifying reference gene primers. Profiling relied on immunoSEQ multiplex PCR, and the TCRdb table lists in-frame clones only, not all of them. V and J calls plus clone size are reproduced from that table; the DNA served to infer D and trimming. This table has 100,000 to 150,000 clones, more than 70% appearing once. After removal of 6 bases from V and 3 bases from J, the junction contained 6 bases not matched to a gene. There are 15 residues in the CDR3. Germline CDR1 is SNHLY and CDR2 is FYNNEI. V usage is TRBV2 and J usage is TRBJ2-2; 8 bases fit TRBD2. The sequenced sample was peripheral blood. The TCR comes from a human donor in a cohort sampled during active COVID-19. The chain's CDR3 is CASRPYGGDTGELFF. For the CDR3, the DNA is TGTGCCAGCAGACCCTACGGGGGGGACACCGGGGAGCTGTTTTTT. Drawing the rest from reference TRBV2 and TRBJ2-2, the complete variable domain is EPEVTQTPSHQVTQMGQEVILRCVPISNHLYFYWYRQILGQKVEFLVSFYNNEISEKSEIFDDQFSVERPDGSNFTLKIRSTKLEDSAMYFCASRPYGGDTGELFFGEGSRLTVL.